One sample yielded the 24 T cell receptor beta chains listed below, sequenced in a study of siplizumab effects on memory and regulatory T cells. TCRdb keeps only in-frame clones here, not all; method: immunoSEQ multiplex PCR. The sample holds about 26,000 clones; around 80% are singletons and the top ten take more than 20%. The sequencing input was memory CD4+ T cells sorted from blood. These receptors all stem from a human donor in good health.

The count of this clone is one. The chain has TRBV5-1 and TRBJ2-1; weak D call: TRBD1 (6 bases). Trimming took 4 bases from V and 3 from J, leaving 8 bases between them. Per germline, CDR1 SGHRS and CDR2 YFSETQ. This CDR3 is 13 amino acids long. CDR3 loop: CASSPDSYNEQFF. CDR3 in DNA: TGCGCCAGCAGCCCGGACAGCTACAATGAGCAGTTCTTC.

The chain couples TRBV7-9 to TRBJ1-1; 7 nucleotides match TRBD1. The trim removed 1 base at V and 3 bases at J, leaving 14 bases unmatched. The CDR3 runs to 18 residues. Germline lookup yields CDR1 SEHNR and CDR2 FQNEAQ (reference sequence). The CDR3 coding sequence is TGTGCCAGCAGCTTAGAGAGACAGGGAACGTACGGAGACACTGAAGCTTTCTTT. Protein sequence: CASSLERQGTYGDTEAFF.

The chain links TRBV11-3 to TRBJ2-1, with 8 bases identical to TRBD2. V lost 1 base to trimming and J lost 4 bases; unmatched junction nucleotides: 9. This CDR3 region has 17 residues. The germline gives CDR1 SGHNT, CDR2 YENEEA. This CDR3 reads CASSLATGLGVYNEQFF. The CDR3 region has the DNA TGTGCCAGCAGCTTAGCCACGGGACTAGGGGTATACAATGAGCAGTTCTTC. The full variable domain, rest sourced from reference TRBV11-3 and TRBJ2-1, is EAGVVQSPRYKIIEKKQPVAFWCNPISGHNTLYWYLQNLGQGPELLIRYENEEAVDDSQLPKDRFSAERLKGVDSTLKIQPAELGDSAVYLCASSLATGLGVYNEQFFGPGTRLTVL.

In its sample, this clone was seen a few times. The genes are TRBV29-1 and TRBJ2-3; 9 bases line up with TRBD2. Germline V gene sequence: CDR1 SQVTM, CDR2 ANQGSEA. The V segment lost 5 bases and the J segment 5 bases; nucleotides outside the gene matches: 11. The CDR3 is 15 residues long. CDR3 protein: CSVQKASGKVDTQYF. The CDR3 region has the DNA TGCAGCGTTCAGAAGGCTAGCGGGAAGGTAGATACGCAGTATTTT.

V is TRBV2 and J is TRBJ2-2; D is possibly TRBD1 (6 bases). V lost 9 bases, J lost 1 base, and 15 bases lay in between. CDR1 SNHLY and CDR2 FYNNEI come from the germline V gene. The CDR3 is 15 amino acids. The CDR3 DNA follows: TGTGCCAGGCGGAGAGAGACAGGGAACACCGGGGAGCTGTTTTTT. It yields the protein CARRRETGNTGELFF.

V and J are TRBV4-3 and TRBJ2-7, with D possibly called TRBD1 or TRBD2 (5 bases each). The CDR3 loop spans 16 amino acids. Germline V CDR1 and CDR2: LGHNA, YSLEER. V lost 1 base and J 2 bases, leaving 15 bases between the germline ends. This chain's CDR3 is CASSQGFRGFPYEQYF. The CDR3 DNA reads TGCGCCAGCAGCCAAGGGTTCCGGGGCTTCCCCTACGAGCAGTACTTC.

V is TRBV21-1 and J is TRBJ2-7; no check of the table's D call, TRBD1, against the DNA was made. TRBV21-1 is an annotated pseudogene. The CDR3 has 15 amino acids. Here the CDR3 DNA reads TGTGCCAGCAGCAGGACAGGGGATAACGCCTACGAGCAGTACTTC. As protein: CASSRTGDNAYEQYF.

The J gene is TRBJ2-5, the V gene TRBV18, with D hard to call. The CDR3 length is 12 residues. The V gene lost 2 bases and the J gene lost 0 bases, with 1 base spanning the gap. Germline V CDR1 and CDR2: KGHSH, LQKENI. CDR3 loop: CASSPNQETQYF. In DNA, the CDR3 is TGTGCCAGCTCACCAAACCAAGAGACCCAGTACTTC.

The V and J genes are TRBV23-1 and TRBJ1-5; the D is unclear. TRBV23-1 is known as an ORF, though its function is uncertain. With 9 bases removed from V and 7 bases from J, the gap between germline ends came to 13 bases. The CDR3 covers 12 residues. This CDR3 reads CASRSSGQPQHF. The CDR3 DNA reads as TGCGCCAGTAGGTCATCTGGGCAGCCCCAGCATTTT.

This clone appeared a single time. The CDR3 region is CASSLVLSGTYEQYF. The CDR3 coding sequence is TGTGCCAGCAGCTTGGTACTTAGCGGTACCTACGAGCAGTACTTC. This chain connects TRBV5-5 to TRBJ2-7; D is perhaps TRBD2 (6 bases). V shed 0 bases and J shed 2 bases, with 12 bases lying between them. Germline V gene data show CDR1 as SGHKS and CDR2 as YYEKEE (reference sequence). The CDR3 extends over 15 amino acids.

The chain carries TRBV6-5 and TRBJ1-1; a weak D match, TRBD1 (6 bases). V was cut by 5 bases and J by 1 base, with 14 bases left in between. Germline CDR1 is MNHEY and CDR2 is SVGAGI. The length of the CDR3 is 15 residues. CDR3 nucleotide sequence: TGTGCCAGCAGTACAGGGCCAGCGAGGAACACTGAAGCTTTCTTT. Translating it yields CASSTGPARNTEAFF.

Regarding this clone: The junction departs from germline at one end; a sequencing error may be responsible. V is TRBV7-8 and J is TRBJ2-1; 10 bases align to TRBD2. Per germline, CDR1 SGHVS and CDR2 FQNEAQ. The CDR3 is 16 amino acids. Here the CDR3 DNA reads TGTGCCGGCAGCTCCCTAGGAACTAGCGGGACCAATGAGCAGTTCTTC. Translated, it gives CAGSSLGTSGTNEQFF.

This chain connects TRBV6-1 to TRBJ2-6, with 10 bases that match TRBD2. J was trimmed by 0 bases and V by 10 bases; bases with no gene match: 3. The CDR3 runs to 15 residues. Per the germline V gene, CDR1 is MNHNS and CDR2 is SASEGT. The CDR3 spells CATRTSGSGANVLTF. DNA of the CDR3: TGTGCCACCAGGACTAGCGGCTCTGGGGCCAACGTCCTGACTTTC.

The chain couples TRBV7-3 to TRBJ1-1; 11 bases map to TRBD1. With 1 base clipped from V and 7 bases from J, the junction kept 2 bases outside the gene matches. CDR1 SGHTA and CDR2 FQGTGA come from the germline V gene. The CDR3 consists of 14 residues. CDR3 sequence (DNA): TGTGCCAGCAGCTTAATCGGGACAGGGGGTGAAGCTTTCTTT. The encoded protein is CASSLIGTGGEAFF.

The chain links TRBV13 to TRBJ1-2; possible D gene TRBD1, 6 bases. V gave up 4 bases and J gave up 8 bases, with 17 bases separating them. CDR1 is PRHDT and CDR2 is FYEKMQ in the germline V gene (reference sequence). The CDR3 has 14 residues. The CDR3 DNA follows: TGTGCCAGCAGCTCCTACAGGGTTGTGAGCGGCTACACCTTC. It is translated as CASSSYRVVSGYTF.

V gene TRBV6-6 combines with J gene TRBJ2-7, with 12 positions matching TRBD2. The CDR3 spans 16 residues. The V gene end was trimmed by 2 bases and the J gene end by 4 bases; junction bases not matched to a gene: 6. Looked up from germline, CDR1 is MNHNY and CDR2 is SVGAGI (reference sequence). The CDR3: CASSYQTSGSGYEQYF. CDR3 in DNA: TGTGCCAGCAGTTACCAGACTAGCGGGAGTGGGTACGAGCAGTACTTC.

CDR3 in amino acids: CASSLSSGSNNEQFF. CDR3 DNA: TGTGCCAGCAGCTTATCCAGCGGGAGTAACAATGAGCAGTTCTTC. The chain joins TRBV7-9 to TRBJ2-1; 8 bases are shared with TRBD2. Germline assignment: CDR1 SEHNR and CDR2 FQNEAQ (reference sequence). The junction had 5 bases not matched to a gene; V was cut back by 2 bases and J by 5 bases. This CDR3 contains 15 residues.

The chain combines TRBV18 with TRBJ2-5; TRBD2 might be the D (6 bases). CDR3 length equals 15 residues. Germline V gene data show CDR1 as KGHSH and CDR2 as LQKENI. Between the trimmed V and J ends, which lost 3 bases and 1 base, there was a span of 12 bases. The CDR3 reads CASSPRSGSQETQYF. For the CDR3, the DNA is TGTGCCAGCTCACCCCGTAGCGGCAGCCAAGAGACCCAGTACTTC. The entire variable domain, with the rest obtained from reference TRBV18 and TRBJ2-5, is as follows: NAGVMQNPRHLVRRRGQEARLRCSPMKGHSHVYWYRQLPEEGLKFMVYLQKENIIDESGMPKERFSAEFPKEGPSILRIQQVVRGDSAAYFCASSPRSGSQETQYFGPGTRLLVL.

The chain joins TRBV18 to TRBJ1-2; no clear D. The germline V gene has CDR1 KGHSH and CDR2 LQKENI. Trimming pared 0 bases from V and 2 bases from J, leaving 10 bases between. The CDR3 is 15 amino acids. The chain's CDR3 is CASSPPAQLNYGYTF. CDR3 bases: TGTGCCAGCTCACCACCGGCACAGCTAAACTATGGCTACACCTTC.

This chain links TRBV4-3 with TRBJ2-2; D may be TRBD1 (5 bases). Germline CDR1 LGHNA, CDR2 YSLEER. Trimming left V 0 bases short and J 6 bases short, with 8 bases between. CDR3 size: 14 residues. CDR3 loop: CASSQDRVAGELFF. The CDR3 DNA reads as TGCGCCAGCAGCCAAGACAGGGTTGCCGGGGAGCTGTTTTTT.

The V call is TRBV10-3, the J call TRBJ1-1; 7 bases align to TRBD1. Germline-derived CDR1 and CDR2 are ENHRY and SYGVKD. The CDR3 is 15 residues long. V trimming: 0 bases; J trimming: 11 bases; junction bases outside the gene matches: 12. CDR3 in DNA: TGTGCCATCAGTGAGTCTGTCAGGGGGGCAGGTTCGGCTTTCTTT. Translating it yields CAISESVRGAGSAFF.

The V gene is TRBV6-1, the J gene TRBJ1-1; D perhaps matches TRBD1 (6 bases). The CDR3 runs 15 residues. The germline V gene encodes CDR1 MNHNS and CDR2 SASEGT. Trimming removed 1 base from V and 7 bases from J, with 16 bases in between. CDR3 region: CASSEGGGDRYEAFF. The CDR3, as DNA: TGTGCCAGCAGTGAAGGAGGGGGGGATCGATATGAAGCTTTCTTT.

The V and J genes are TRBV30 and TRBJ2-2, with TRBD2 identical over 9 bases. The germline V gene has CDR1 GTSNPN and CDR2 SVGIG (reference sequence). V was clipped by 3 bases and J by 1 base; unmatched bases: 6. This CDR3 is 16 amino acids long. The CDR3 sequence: CAWRPYSGRNTGELFF. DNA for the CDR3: TGTGCCTGGAGGCCCTATAGCGGGAGGAACACCGGGGAGCTGTTTTTT.

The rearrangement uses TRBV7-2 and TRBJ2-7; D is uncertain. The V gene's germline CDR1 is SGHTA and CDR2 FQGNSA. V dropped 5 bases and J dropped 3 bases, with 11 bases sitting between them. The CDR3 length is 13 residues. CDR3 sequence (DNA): TGTGCCAGCAGCCCCCTTTGGGGCTACGAGCAGTACTTC. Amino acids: CASSPLWGYEQYF.